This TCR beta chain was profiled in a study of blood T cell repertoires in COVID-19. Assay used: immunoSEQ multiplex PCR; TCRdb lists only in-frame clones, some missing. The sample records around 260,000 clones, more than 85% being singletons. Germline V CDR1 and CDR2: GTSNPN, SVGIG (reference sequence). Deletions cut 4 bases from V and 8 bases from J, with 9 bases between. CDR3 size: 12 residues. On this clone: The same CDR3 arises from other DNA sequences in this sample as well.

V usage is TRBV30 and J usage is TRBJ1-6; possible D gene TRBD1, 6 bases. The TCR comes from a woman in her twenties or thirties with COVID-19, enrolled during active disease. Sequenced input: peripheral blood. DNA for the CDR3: TGTGCCTGGAACAGGGCCGATTCACCCCTCCACTTT. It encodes CAWNRADSPLHF. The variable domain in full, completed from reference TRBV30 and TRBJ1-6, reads SQTIHQWPATLVQPVGSPLSLECTVEGTSNPNLYWYRQAAGRGLQLLFYSVGIGQISSEVPQNLSASRPQDRQFILSSKKLLLSDSGFYLCAWNRADSPLHFGNGTRLTVT.